A selection of T cell receptor beta chains follows, all from one sample in a study of T cell responses to AZD1222 COVID-19 vaccine. This table comes from immunoSEQ multiplex PCR, and its TCRdb copy is limited to in-frame clones, with some not included. Among about 140,000 clones, roughly 89% were seen once, and the ten largest hold approximately 4.8%. The material sequenced was peripheral blood, taken on day 0 of AZD1222 vaccination. Receptors originate from an adult in good health. Both conserved end residues are part of each CDR3. A D gene is named only where the DNA matches it firmly. The listing skips clone size in some rows; elsewhere it reads once, few, many or a size class.

TRBV6-5	TRBD2	TRBJ2-1	.	CASSSLAGLYNEQFF	TGTGCCAGCAGCAGCCTAGCGGGCCTATACAATGAGCAGTTCTTC
TRBV7-9	.	TRBJ1-6	.	CASRGSLASYNSPLHF	TGTGCCAGCAGAGGTAGTCTCGCCTCCTATAATTCACCCCTCCACTTT
TRBV24-1	TRBD2	TRBJ2-1	.	CATTSSSGRAGEQFF	TGTGCCACCACCTCTTCTAGCGGGCGGGCGGGTGAGCAGTTCTTC
TRBV19	TRBD1	TRBJ2-1	few	CASSIVYPPRQGSPFDYNEQFF	TGTGCCAGTAGTATAGTATACCCCCCACGACAGGGAAGCCCTTTTGACTACAATGAGCAGTTCTTC
TRBV5-1	.	TRBJ1-4	once	CASSSDLNNEKLFF	TGCGCCAGCAGCTCGGACCTGAATAATGAAAAACTGTTTTTT
TRBV5-1	.	TRBJ2-3	.	CASSFIATDTQYF	TGCGCCAGCAGCTTTATTGCCACAGATACGCAGTATTTT
TRBV3-1/TRBV3-2	TRBD2	TRBJ2-3	.	CASSAGVGTDTQYF	TGTGCCAGCAGCGCGGGAGTAGGCACAGATACGCAGTATTTT
TRBV5-1	TRBD2	TRBJ2-1	.	CASSPTTSGAYNEQFF	TGCGCCAGCAGCCCTACGACTAGCGGGGCTTACAATGAGCAGTTCTTC
TRBV5-6	TRBD2	TRBJ2-7	.	CASSSSVGLAGVEQYF	TGTGCCAGCAGCTCAAGCGTGGGACTAGCGGGAGTCGAGCAGTACTTC
TRBV7-2	.	TRBJ1-5	.	CASSLGGDQPQHF	TGTGCCAGCAGCTTGGGGGGGGATCAGCCCCAGCATTTT
TRBV24-1	TRBD1	TRBJ2-7	.	CATSVQGANEQYF	TGTGCCACCAGTGTACAGGGGGCGAACGAGCAGTACTTC
TRBV28	.	TRBJ2-7	once	CASSPPGGAFYEQYF	TGTGCCAGCAGCCCCCCGGGCGGGGCTTTTTACGAGCAGTACTTC
TRBV5-1	TRBD2	TRBJ2-3	once	CASGLLAGVPDTQYF	TGCGCCAGCGGATTACTAGCGGGGGTCCCAGATACGCAGTATTTT
TRBV28	.	TRBJ1-5	.	CASSFRGKEDQPQHF	TGTGCCAGCAGTTTTAGGGGGAAGGAGGATCAGCCCCAGCATTTT
TRBV20-1	.	TRBJ2-7	.	CSARVDEQYF	TGCAGTGCCAGGGTCGACGAGCAGTACTTC
TRBV12-3/TRBV12-4	TRBD1	TRBJ1-5	.	CASRGQDYQPQHF	TGTGCCAGCAGGGGACAGGACTATCAGCCCCAGCATTTT
TRBV7-2	TRBD2	TRBJ2-3	.	CASSLAGLDSQYF	TGTGCCAGCAGCTTAGCAGGACTAGATTCGCAGTATTTT
TRBV29-1	.	TRBJ1-1	few	CSVTGNRANTEAFF	TGCAGCGTGACGGGCAACAGGGCGAACACTGAAGCTTTCTTT
TRBV28	TRBD1	TRBJ1-2	.	CASSNGGTGGAFGYTF	TGTGCCAGCAGCAACGGCGGGACAGGGGGCGCATTTGGCTACACCTTC
TRBV27	.	TRBJ2-1	.	CASSLGTRIEQFF	TGTGCCAGCAGTTTAGGAACTAGAATTGAGCAGTTCTTC
TRBV5-1	TRBD1	TRBJ1-2	.	CASSLGQGGGYTF	TGCGCCAGCAGCTTGGGACAGGGAGGTGGCTACACCTTC
TRBV5-6	.	TRBJ2-7	few	CASSLIDSYEQYF	TGTGCCAGCAGCTTAATCGATTCCTACGAGCAGTACTTC
TRBV10-1	TRBD2	TRBJ2-1	.	CATGAVWTPREGPAGAGNEQFF	TGCGCCACCGGGGCCGTTTGGACTCCGCGGGAGGGTCCAGCGGGGGCCGGGAATGAGCAGTTCTTC
TRBV5-1	.	TRBJ1-6	.	CASSRGSSGSGDSPLHF	TGCGCCAGCAGCCGAGGATCTTCGGGGTCCGGGGATTCACCCCTCCACTTT
TRBV13	.	TRBJ1-1	.	CASTLGTTEAFF	TGTGCCAGCACTCTGGGGACCACTGAAGCTTTCTTT
TRBV10-3	.	TRBJ2-1	.	CAISESGSDEQFF	TGTGCCATCAGTGAGTCTGGCAGCGATGAGCAGTTCTTC
TRBV5-6	TRBD1	TRBJ1-6	.	CASSARTGGFNSPLHF	TGTGCCAGCAGCGCAAGGACAGGAGGCTTTAATTCACCCCTCCACTTT
TRBV28	TRBD2	TRBJ2-3	.	CASRRPERAGGPGQYF	TGTGCCAGCAGACGCCCCGAGCGAGCGGGGGGGCCGGGGCAGTATTTT
TRBV6-6	.	TRBJ1-5	.	CASRLLRGENQPQHF	TGTGCCAGCAGGCTCCTTCGGGGGGAGAATCAGCCCCAGCATTTT
TRBV6-6	.	TRBJ1-3	.	CASSTAQTASGNTIYF	TGTGCCAGCAGCACCGCCCAAACGGCCTCTGGAAACACCATATATTTT
TRBV14	.	TRBJ2-1	.	CASGNNEQFF	TGTGCCAGCGGAAATAACGAGCAGTTCTTC
TRBV27	.	TRBJ2-3	.	CASSPQSNLADTQYF	TGTGCCAGCAGTCCCCAGTCAAATCTGGCAGATACGCAGTATTTT
TRBV9	TRBD2	TRBJ2-1	.	CASSDTSGTYNEQFF	TGTGCCAGCAGCGATACTAGCGGAACCTACAATGAGCAGTTCTTC
TRBV7-9	.	TRBJ1-2	.	CASSFKTPSGYGYTF	TGTGCCAGCAGCTTCAAGACACCGAGCGGCTATGGCTACACCTTC
TRBV2	.	TRBJ1-3	.	CASSAVLQLSGNTIYF	TGTGCCAGCAGTGCGGTTCTACAGCTCTCTGGAAACACCATATATTTT
TRBV3-1/TRBV3-2	TRBD2	TRBJ2-3	.	CASSHAHNAGGQNTQYF	TGTGCCAGCAGCCATGCCCATAATGCGGGGGGTCAAAATACGCAGTATTTT
TRBV12-5	.	TRBJ1-2	.	CASGGPGRGYTF	TGTGCTAGTGGGGGTCCAGGGCGGGGCTACACCTTC
TRBV3-1/TRBV3-2	TRBD1	TRBJ2-2	.	CASSPSGQGISGELFF	TGTGCCAGCAGCCCCTCCGGACAGGGGATTAGCGGGGAGCTGTTTTTT
TRBV5-1	.	TRBJ2-7	.	CASSEKGPGAYEQYF	TGCGCCAGCAGCGAGAAAGGCCCTGGGGCCTACGAGCAGTACTTC
TRBV2	.	TRBJ1-3	once	CASTRISGNTIYF	TGTGCCAGCACAAGAATCTCTGGAAACACCATATATTTT
TRBV6-9	.	TRBJ2-1	.	CASRNRAWEQFF	TGTGCCAGCAGAAATCGGGCCTGGGAGCAGTTCTTC
TRBV9	TRBD1	TRBJ1-1	.	CASSVGDWTGGTEAFF	TGTGCCAGCAGCGTAGGGGACTGGACAGGGGGCACTGAAGCTTTCTTT
TRBV29-1	.	TRBJ2-3	.	CSRTADGDTQYF	TGCAGCAGGACTGCCGACGGGGATACGCAGTATTTT
TRBV4-2	TRBD1	TRBJ1-1	.	CASSQEGTVNTEAFF	TGTGCCAGCAGCCAAGAGGGGACAGTGAACACTGAAGCTTTCTTT
TRBV27	.	TRBJ2-1	.	CASSFTGDEQFF	TGTGCCAGCAGTTTTACGGGGGATGAGCAGTTCTTC
TRBV12-3/TRBV12-4	.	TRBJ2-7	.	CASSPQGYYEQYF	TGTGCCAGCAGTCCCCAGGGTTACTACGAGCAGTACTTC
TRBV6-6	TRBD1	TRBJ1-3	.	CASRTTGGISGNTIYF	TGTGCCAGCAGGACTACAGGGGGCATCTCTGGAAACACCATATATTTT